This is a list of T cell receptor beta chains from one sample in a study of cytomegalovirus exposure and HLA in healthy donors. Assay used: immunoSEQ multiplex PCR; TCRdb lists only in-frame clones, some missing. The profile covers 130,000 to 150,000 clones, with just over 90% appearing a single time and 0.6% to 0.8% taken by the ten largest. The sequenced sample was PBMCs. The receptor set was obtained from a man aged 18 to 35 in good health and CMV-seronegative. CDR3s include the opening cysteine and the closing phenylalanine or tryptophan. A D gene is named only where the DNA matches it firmly. The size field is filled for only some rows; it gives once, few, many or a size class.

.,TRBD1,TRBJ1-1,TRBV25-1,TGTGCCAGCAGTGTTAGACAGGGGGTGGGGAACACTGAAGCTTTCTTT,CASSVRQGVGNTEAFF
few,.,TRBJ2-5,TRBV7-2,TGTGCCAGCAGCTTAGGGTCGGTGGTTCTGGAGACCCAGTACTTC,CASSLGSVVLETQYF
.,.,TRBJ1-1,TRBV29-1,TGCAGCGTCAAACCTTTAGCGGGGAACACTGAAGCTTTCTTT,CSVKPLAGNTEAFF
once,.,TRBJ1-1,TRBV4-3,TGCGCCAGCAGCCTTTGGGCCCTCATGAACACTGAAGCTTTCTTT,CASSLWALMNTEAFF
.,TRBD2,TRBJ2-3,TRBV15,TGTGCCACCAGCGGGCCTAGCGGAACTAGCACAGATACGCAGTATTTT,CATSGPSGTSTDTQYF
.,TRBD1,TRBJ2-7,TRBV6-5,TGTGCCAGCAGCATTCACGGACAGGGGGCCTACGAGCAGTACTTC,CASSIHGQGAYEQYF
.,.,TRBJ2-6,TRBV5-1,TGCGCCAGCAGCTTACGGGTCTCTGGGGCCAACGTCCTGACTTTC,CASSLRVSGANVLTF
.,TRBD1,TRBJ1-1,TRBV15,TGTGCCACCAGCATAGACAGGGCCCCCACTGAAGCTTTCTTT,CATSIDRAPTEAFF
.,.,TRBJ1-5,TRBV18,TGTGCCAGCTCACCATCAGAAGGGGCCCAGCCCCAGCATTTT,CASSPSEGAQPQHF
.,TRBD1,TRBJ1-5,TRBV30,TGTGCCTGGAGTGTACAGGGGGTTCACAATCAGCCCCAGCATTTT,CAWSVQGVHNQPQHF
.,.,TRBJ1-4,TRBV30,TGTGCCTATTACAGGGCAACTAATGAAAAACTGTTTTTT,CAYYRATNEKLFF
.,TRBD2,TRBJ2-5,TRBV5-1,TGCGCCAGCAGCTCAAGACTAGCGACCGGGGAGACCCAGTACTTC,CASSSRLATGETQYF
.,TRBD2,TRBJ2-5,TRBV5-1,TGCGCCAGCAGCTTAGCCGGGACTAGCAAGGAGACCCAGTACTTC,CASSLAGTSKETQYF
.,TRBD1,TRBJ2-7,TRBV27,TGTGCCAGCAGACAGGGGCCTGAGCAGTACTTC,CASRQGPEQYF
.,TRBD1,TRBJ2-6,TRBV10-3,TGTGCCATCAGCCCAGGGACAGGGTCTATGGACCTGTCTGGGGCCAACGTCCTGACTTTC,CAISPGTGSMDLSGANVLTF
.,TRBD2,TRBJ2-3,TRBV7-2,TGTGCCAGCAGTCGCGGGGGGACCGCAGATACGCAGTATTTT,CASSRGGTADTQYF
.,TRBD1,TRBJ2-1,TRBV19,TGTGCCAGTAGTACGGGACAGGGAAGGTGGACTAGTGGAAGCTCCTACAATGAGCAGTTCTTC,CASSTGQGRWTSGSSYNEQFF
.,TRBD1,TRBJ1-1,TRBV6-5,TGTGCCAGCAGTCGCGGGGGACAGGGGGGCACTGAAGCTTTCTTT,CASSRGGQGGTEAFF